These T cell receptor beta chains were read from a single sample in a study of cytomegalovirus exposure and HLA in healthy donors. Measured with immunoSEQ multiplex PCR; TCRdb has only the in-frame clones, and not every one. Here the sample table reports more than 35,000 clones. Material: PBMCs. The receptors originated from a man aged 25-45 years in good health and CMV-seronegative. CDR3s include the opening cysteine and the closing phenylalanine or tryptophan. D genes are given only for firm matches.

CASSPGSYEQYF | TGTGCCAGCAGCCCAGGGTCCTACGAGCAGTACTTC | TRBJ2-7 | . | TRBV5-6
CASSYGTSPTDTQYF | TGTGCCAGCAGTTACGGGACTAGCCCCACAGATACGCAGTATTTT | TRBJ2-3 | TRBD2 | TRBV6-5
CASRPLTSGQETQYF | TGTGCCAGCAGACCTCTGACTAGCGGCCAAGAGACCCAGTACTTC | TRBJ2-5 | TRBD2 | TRBV5-4
CASSVVREGNEQFF | TGTGCCAGCAGCGTAGTCCGGGAGGGTAATGAGCAGTTCTTC | TRBJ2-1 | TRBD2 | TRBV9
CASSVGRASPYEQYF | TGTGCCAGCAGCGTAGGAAGGGCTAGCCCCTACGAGCAGTACTTC | TRBJ2-7 | . | TRBV9
CASSREENTGELFF | TGTGCCAGCAGCCGGGAGGAGAACACCGGGGAGCTGTTTTTT | TRBJ2-2 | TRBD2 | TRBV13
CASSLSRGEQYF | TGCGCCAGCAGCTTGAGCCGCGGCGAGCAGTACTTC | TRBJ2-7 | . | TRBV5-1
CASQANTEAFF | TGTGCCTCACAGGCAAACACTGAAGCTTTCTTT | TRBJ1-1 | . | TRBV30
CAISGDRAKGGGYTF | TGTGCCATCAGTGGAGACAGGGCTAAGGGGGGTGGCTACACCTTC | TRBJ1-2 | TRBD1 | TRBV10-3
CASSLDSGDQPQHF | TGCGCCAGCAGCCTGGACAGTGGCGATCAGCCCCAGCATTTT | TRBJ1-5 | . | TRBV5-1
CASSSQRADNEQFF | TGTGCCAGCAGCTCCCAGCGGGCCGACAATGAGCAGTTCTTC | TRBJ2-1 | . | TRBV7-3
CSVQTGPYEQYF | TGCAGCGTTCAGACAGGGCCCTACGAGCAGTACTTC | TRBJ2-7 | TRBD1 | TRBV29-1
CSVEVSGNQPQHF | TGCAGCGTTGAAGTGTCAGGGAATCAGCCCCAGCATTTT | TRBJ1-5 | . | TRBV29-1
CACRGTDEQFF | TGTGCCTGCCGCGGGACCGATGAGCAGTTCTTC | TRBJ2-1 | . | TRBV30
CASSRTGESPLHF | TGTGCCAGCTCGCGGACCGGGGAATCACCCCTCCACTTT | TRBJ1-6 | . | TRBV18
CASSSAGDWTEAFF | TGCGCCAGCAGCTCTGCAGGGGATTGGACTGAAGCTTTCTTT | TRBJ1-1 | . | TRBV5-1
CAISAGGRPHEQYF | TGTGCCATCAGTGCTGGCGGGAGGCCCCACGAGCAGTACTTC | TRBJ2-7 | TRBD2 | TRBV6-5
CASSYSLQGEEKLFF | TGTGCCAGCAGTTACTCCTTGCAGGGTGAGGAAAAACTGTTTTTT | TRBJ1-4 | . | TRBV6-5
CASRVGTLETGELFF | TGTGCCAGCAGGGTCGGGACTTTAGAGACCGGGGAGCTGTTTTTT | TRBJ2-2 | . | TRBV2
CSVLAGGPLFYNEQFF | TGCAGCGTCCTAGCGGGAGGGCCGTTGTTCTACAATGAGCAGTTCTTC | TRBJ2-1 | TRBD2 | TRBV29-1
CASSLVPRQGGAFF | TGTGCCAGCAGCTTGGTACCCCGCCAGGGAGGAGCTTTCTTT | TRBJ1-1 | . | TRBV5-4
CSVGGQGEVGAIQYF | TGCAGCGTTGGAGGACAGGGGGAAGTAGGGGCCATTCAGTACTTC | TRBJ2-4 | TRBD1 | TRBV29-1
CASRKGGGEHYEQYF | TGTGCCAGCCGGAAAGGGGGTGGGGAACACTACGAGCAGTACTTC | TRBJ2-7 | . | TRBV7-2
CASSPGSTYYEQYF | TGTGCCAGTAGTCCGGGAAGTACCTACTACGAGCAGTACTTC | TRBJ2-7 | . | TRBV19
CASSQAIGGSTGELFF | TGCGCCAGCAGCCAAGCTATCGGAGGTAGCACCGGGGAGCTGTTTTTT | TRBJ2-2 | . | TRBV4-3
CASSVAGGGTIYF | TGTGCCAGCAGCGTAGCGGGGGGGGGCACCATATATTTT | TRBJ1-3 | . | TRBV9
CASSLLAGGPDTQYF | TGTGCCAGCAGCTTACTAGCGGGAGGGCCGGATACGCAGTATTTT | TRBJ2-3 | TRBD2 | TRBV11-2
CASRGLAAGSEQYF | TGTGCCAGCAGGGGACTAGCGGCTGGTAGCGAGCAGTACTTC | TRBJ2-7 | TRBD2 | TRBV7-2
CASSQDPGGTDTQYF | TGTGCCAGCAGCCAAGACCCGGGGGGCACAGATACGCAGTATTTT | TRBJ2-3 | . | TRBV4-2
CASSQDGTGGTDTQYF | TGCGCCAGCAGCCAAGACGGGACAGGAGGAACAGATACGCAGTATTTT | TRBJ2-3 | TRBD1 | TRBV4-3
CASSTQGPQETQYF | TGTGCCAGCAGCACACAGGGACCGCAAGAGACCCAGTACTTC | TRBJ2-5 | . | TRBV6-5
CASSPLKNRGHDSPLHF | TGCGCCAGCAGCCCGCTCAAAAACAGGGGGCATGATTCACCCCTCCACTTT | TRBJ1-6 | TRBD1 | TRBV5-1